This T cell receptor (beta chain) was sequenced in a study of control samples from healthy donors and cancer patients. Losses at the gene ends were 3 bases for V and 5 bases for J; bases not matched to a gene: 7. This CDR3 comprises 15 residues. Germline-derived CDR1 and CDR2 are SGHAT and FQDESV (reference sequence). On this clone itself: Other DNA variants within this sample encode the same CDR3.

Sequencing was performed with immunoSEQ multiplex PCR; in TCRdb, only in-frame clones are kept and a portion is missing. In the table there are 100,000 or so clones, roughly nine tenths of which are singletons. This TCR derives from a woman in her twenties or thirties in good health. Sequencing was done on a sample of blood. The chain carries TRBV11-1 and TRBJ2-5; 9 bases are a match to TRBD2. The CDR3 DNA sequence: TGTGCCAGCAGCTTGACAGCGGGGGGTCGGGAGACCCAGTACTTC. Protein sequence: CASSLTAGGRETQYF.